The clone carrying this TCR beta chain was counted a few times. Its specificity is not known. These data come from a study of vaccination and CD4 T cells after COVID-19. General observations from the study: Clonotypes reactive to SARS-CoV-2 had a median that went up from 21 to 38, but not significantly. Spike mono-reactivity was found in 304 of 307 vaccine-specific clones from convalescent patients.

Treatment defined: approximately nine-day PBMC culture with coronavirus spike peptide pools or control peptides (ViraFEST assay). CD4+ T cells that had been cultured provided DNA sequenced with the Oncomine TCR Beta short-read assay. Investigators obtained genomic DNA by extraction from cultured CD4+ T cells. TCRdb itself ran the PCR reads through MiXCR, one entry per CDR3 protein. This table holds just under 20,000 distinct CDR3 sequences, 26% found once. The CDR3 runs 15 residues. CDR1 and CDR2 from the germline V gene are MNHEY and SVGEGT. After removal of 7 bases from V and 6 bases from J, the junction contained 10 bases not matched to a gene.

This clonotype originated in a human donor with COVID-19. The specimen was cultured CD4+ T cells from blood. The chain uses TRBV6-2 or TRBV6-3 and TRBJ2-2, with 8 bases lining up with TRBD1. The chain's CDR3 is CASKRGQGGSGELFF. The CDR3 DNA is TGTGCCAGCAAACGAGGACAGGGAGGATCCGGGGAGCTGTTTTTT.